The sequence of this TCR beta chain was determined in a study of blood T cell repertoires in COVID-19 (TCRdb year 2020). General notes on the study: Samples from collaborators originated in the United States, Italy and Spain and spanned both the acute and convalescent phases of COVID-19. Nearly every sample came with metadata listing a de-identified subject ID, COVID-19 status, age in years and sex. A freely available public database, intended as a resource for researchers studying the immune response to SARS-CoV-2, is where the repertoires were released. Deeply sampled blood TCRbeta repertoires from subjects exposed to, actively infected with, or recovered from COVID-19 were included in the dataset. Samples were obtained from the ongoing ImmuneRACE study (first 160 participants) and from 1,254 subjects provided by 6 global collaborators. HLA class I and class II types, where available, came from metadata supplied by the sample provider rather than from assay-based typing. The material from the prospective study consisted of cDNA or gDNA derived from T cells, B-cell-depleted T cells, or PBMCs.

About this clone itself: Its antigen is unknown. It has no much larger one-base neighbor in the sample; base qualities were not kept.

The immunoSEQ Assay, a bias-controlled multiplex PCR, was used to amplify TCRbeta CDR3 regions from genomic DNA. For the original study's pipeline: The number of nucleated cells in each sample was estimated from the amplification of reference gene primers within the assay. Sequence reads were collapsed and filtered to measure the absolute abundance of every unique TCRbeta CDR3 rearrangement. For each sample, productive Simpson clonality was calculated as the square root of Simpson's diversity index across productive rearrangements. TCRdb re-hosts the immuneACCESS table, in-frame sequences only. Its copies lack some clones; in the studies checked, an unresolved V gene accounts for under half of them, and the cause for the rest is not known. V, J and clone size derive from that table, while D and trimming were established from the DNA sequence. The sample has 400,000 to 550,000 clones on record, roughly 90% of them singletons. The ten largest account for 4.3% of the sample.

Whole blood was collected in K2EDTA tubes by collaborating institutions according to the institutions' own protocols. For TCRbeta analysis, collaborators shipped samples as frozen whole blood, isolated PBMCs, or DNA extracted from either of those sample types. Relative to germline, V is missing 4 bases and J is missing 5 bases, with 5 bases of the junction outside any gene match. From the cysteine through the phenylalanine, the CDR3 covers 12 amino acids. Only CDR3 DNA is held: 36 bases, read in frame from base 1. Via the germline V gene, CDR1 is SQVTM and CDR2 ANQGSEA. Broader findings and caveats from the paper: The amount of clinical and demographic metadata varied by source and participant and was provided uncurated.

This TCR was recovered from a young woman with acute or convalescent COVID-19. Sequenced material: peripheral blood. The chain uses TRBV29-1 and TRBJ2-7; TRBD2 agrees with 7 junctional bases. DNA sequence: TGCAGCGTTGTGGGGGGGAGGAACGAGCAGTACTTC. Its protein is CSVVGGRNEQYF.